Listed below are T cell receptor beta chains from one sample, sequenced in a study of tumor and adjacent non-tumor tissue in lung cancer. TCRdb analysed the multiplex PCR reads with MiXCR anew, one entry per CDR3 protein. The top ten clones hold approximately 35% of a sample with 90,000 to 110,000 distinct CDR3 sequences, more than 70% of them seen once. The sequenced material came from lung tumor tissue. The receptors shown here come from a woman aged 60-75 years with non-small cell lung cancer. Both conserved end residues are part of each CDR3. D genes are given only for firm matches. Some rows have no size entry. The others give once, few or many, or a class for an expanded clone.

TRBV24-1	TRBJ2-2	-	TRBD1	TGTGCCACCAGTGATCCGACAGGGGCGAACACCGGGGAGCTGTTTTTT	CATSDPTGANTGELFF
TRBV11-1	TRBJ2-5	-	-	TGTGCCAGCAGCTTAATCCAGTCGGGTACCCAGTACTTC	CASSLIQSGTQYF
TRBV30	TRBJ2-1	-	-	TGTGCTGCAAACGACGGGCCGTGGACGAATTCCTGCAATGAGCAGTTCTTC	CAANDGPWTNSCNEQFF
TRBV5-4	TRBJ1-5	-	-	TGTGCCAGCAACCATGACGGGAATCAGCCCCAGCATTTT	CASNHDGNQPQHF
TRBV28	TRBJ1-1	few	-	TGTGCCAGCAGCTTACAGGGAGCCGTGAACACTGAAGCTTTCTTT	CASSLQGAVNTEAFF
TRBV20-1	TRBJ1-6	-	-	TGCAGTGCTGGTCAGGCCGGTTGTTCACCCTTCCACTTT	CSAGQAGCSPFHF
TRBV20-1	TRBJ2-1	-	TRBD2	TGCAGTGCTAGAAGTAGCGGGAGGGCTCGGGGTGGGCAATTCTTC	CSARSSGRARGGQFF
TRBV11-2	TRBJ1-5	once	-	TGTGCCAGCAGCTTCCATCCTCCCGGACGGTTCCCATTTCTTGATCAGCCCCAGCATTTT	CASSFHPPGRFPFLDQPQHF
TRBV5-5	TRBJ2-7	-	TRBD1	TGTGCCAGGAGATTCGACAGGGGGAGACAACAGTACTTC	CARRFDRGRQQYF
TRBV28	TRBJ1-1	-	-	TGTGCCAGCAGTCTCCGACAGAGGACTTTCTTT	CASSLRQRTFF
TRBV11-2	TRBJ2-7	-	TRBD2	TGTGCCAGCAGCTACGTGACTAGCGTGAGGTACGAGCAGTACTTC	CASSYVTSVRYEQYF
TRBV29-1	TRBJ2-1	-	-	TGCAGCGTTGAATCGGGTCTAAATCAGCAGTTCTTC	CSVESGLNQQFF
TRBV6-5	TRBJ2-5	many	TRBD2	TGTGCCAGCAGAGGACTAGCGGGGGTGTGGGGGACCCAGTACTTC	CASRGLAGVWGTQYF
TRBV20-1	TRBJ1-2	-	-	TGCAGTGTTAGAGATTTTCGGGGGGCGACTGGCTACACCTTC	CSVRDFRGATGYTF
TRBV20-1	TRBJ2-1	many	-	TGCAGTGCCCCGGGGCCCAATGAGCAGTTCTTC	CSAPGPNEQFF
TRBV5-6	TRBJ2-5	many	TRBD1	TGTGCCAGCAGTCCCGTACCGACAAGGGGGCGAGAGACCCAGTACTTC	CASSPVPTRGRETQYF
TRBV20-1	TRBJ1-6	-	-	TGCAGTGCTAGAGATAATACCCTTGCTGTATACAGTTCACCCCTCCACTTT	CSARDNTLAVYSSPLHF
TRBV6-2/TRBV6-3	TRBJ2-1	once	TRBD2	TGTGCCAGCAGTTACTCTACCTCCGGCCTAGCGGCAGTTTCCCGCGACTACAATGAGCAGTTCTTC	CASSYSTSGLAAVSRDYNEQFF
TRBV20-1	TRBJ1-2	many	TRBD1	TGCAGTGCGGGACAGGGAAGGGACGGCTACACCTTC	CSAGQGRDGYTF
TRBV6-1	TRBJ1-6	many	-	TGTGCCAGCAAGGAGGGACAATATTCACCCCTCCACTTT	CASKEGQYSPLHF
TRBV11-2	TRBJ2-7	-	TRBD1	TGTGCCAGCAACTTGGACAGGCTGGGGGAGCAGTATTTC	CASNLDRLGEQYF
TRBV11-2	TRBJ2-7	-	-	TGTGCCAGCAGCTTTGACTCTTTTAGGGGTGAGCAGTACTTC	CASSFDSFRGEQYF
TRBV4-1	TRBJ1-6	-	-	TGCGCCAGTAGCCAAGAAATTCCGGGGGCGGCGAATTCACACCTCCACTTT	CASSQEIPGAANSHLHF
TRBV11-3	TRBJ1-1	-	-	TGTGCCAGCACCTTAGATTCGGGGAGAGGCACTAAAGTTTTCTTT	CASTLDSGRGTKVFF
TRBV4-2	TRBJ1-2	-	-	TGTGCCTGCAACCAAGATGGTCCAGGTCTCTATGGCTACACCTTC	CACNQDGPGLYGYTF
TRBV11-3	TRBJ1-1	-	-	TGTGCCAGCAGCTCTAGGGTCCGTCGGGATGACTTTGAAGCTTTCTTT	CASSSRVRRDDFEAFF
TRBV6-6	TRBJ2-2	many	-	TGTGCCAGCAGGGCAGACGAGAACACCGGGGAGCTGTTTTTT	CASRADENTGELFF
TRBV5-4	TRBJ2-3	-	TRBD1	TGTGTCAGCAGGGGGACAGCTAGCTCAGATACGCAGTATTTT	CVSRGTASSDTQYF
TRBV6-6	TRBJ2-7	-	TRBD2	TGTGCCAGCAGTTACCTGATTGCCCGGGGGGGGGCCGTGAACGAGCGGTACTTC	CASSYLIARGGAVNERYF
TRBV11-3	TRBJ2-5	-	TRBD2	TGTGCCAGCATCTTAGGGACTAGCGCGAAGACCCAGTACTTC	CASILGTSAKTQYF
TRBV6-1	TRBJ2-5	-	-	TGTGCCAACAGTGAGCACATGAAAGAGAACCAGTACTTC	CANSEHMKENQYF
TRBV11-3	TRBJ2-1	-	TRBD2	TGTGCCAGCAACTTAGAGCTGACTAGCGGGAGCCACAATGAGCAGTCATTC	CASNLELTSGSHNEQSF
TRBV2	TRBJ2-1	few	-	TGTGCCAGCAATGGACACAATGAGCAGTTCTTC	CASNGHNEQFF
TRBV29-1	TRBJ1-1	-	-	TGCAGCCCCCTCCCCCAGGGCACTGAAGCCTTTTTT	CSPLPQGTEAFF
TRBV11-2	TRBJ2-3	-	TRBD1	TGTGTCGGCAGTCTAGGGACAGGGGGAACGGATACACAGTATTTT	CVGSLGTGGTDTQYF
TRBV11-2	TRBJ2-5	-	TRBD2	TGTGCCAGCAGCTTAGTATTGGCGGGGGGGAAGGAAGAGACCCAGTACTTC	CASSLVLAGGKEETQYF
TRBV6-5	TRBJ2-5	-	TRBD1	TGTGTCAGCAGTTACCCGACAGGGACCGGAGAGACCCAGTACTTC	CVSSYPTGTGETQYF
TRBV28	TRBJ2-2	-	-	TGTGCCAGCAGTTCTATAGCAGTCGGGACCGGGGAGCTGTTTTTT	CASSSIAVGTGELFF